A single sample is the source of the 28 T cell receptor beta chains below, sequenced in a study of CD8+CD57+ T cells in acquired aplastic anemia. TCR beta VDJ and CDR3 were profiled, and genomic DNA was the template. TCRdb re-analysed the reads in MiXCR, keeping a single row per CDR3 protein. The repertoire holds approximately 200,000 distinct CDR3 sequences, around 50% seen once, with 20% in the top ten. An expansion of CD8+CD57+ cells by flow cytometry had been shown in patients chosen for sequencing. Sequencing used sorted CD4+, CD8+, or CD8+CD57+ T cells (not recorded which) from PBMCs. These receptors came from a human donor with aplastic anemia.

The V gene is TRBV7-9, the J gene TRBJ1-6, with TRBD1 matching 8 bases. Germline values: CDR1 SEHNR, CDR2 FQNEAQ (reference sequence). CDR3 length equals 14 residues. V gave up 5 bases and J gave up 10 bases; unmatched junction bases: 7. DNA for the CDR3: TGTGCCAGCAGCCCTGTGACAGGGGTGTCACCCCTCCACTTT. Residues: CASSPVTGVSPLHF.

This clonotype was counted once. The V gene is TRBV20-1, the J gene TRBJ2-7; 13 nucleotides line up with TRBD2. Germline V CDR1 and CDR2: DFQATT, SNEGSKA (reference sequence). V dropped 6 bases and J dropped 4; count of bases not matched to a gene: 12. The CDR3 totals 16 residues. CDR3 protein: CSAKRLGTSGVYEQYF. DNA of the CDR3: TGCAGTGCCAAGAGACTTGGGACTAGCGGGGTATACGAGCAGTACTTC.

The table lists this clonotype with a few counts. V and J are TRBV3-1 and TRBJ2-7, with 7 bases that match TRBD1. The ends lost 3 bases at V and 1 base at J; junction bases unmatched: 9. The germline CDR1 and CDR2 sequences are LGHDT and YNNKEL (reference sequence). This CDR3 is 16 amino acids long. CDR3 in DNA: TGTGCCAGCAGCCATGCCGCCGGGACAGCTTCCTACGAGCAGTACTTC. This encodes CASSHAAGTASYEQYF.

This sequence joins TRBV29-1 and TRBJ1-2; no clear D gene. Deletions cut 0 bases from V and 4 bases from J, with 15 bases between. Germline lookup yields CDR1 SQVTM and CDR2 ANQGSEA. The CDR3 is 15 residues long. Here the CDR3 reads CSVEDQREVLYGYTF. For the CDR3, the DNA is TGCAGCGTTGAAGATCAGAGGGAAGTTCTCTATGGCTACACCTTC.

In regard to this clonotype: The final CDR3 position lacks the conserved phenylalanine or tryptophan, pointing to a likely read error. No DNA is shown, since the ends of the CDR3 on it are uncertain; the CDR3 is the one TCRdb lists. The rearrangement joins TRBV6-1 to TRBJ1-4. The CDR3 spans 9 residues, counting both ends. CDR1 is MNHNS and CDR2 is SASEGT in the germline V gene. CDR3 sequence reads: CASSEFTSY.

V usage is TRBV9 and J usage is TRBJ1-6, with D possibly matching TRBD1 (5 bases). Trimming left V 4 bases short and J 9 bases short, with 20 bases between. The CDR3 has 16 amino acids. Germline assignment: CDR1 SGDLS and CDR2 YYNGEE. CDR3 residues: CASSRDGGNFGSPLHF. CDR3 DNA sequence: TGTGCCAGCAGCCGGGACGGCGGCAACTTTGGTTCACCCCTCCACTTT.

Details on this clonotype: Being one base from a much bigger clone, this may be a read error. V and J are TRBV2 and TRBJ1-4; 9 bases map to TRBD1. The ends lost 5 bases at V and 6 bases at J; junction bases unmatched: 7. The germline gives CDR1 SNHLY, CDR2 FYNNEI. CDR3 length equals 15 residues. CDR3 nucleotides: TGTGCCAGCAGTTTGGGGGACAGGGATCATGAAAAACTGTTTTTT. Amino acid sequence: CASSLGDRDHEKLFF.

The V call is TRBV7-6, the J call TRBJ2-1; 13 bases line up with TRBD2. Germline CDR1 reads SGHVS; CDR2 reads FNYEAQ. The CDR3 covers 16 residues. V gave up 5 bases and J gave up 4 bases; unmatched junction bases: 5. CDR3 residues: CASSTKTSGGYNEQFF. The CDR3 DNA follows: TGTGCCAGCAGCACAAAGACTAGCGGGGGGTACAATGAGCAGTTCTTC.

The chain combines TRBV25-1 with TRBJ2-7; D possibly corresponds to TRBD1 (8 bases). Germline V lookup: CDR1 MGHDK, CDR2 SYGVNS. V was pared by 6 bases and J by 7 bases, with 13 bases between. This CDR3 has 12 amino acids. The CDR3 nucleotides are TGTGCCAGCAGCGACAGGGGAGGGGAGCAGTACTTC. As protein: CASSDRGGEQYF.

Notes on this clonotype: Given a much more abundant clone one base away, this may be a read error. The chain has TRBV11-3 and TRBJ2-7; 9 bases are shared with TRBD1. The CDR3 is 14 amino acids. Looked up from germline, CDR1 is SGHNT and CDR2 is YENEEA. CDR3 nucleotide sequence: TGTGCCGGCAGCATCCGGACAGGGGCCTACGAGCAGTACTTC. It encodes CAGSIRTGAYEQYF.

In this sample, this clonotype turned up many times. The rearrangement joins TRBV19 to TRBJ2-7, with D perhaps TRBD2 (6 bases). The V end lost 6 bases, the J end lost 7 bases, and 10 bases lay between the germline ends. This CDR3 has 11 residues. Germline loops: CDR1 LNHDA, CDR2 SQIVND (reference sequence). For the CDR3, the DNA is TGTGCCAGTAGACGGGGGAGGGAGCAGTACTTC. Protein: CASRRGREQYF.

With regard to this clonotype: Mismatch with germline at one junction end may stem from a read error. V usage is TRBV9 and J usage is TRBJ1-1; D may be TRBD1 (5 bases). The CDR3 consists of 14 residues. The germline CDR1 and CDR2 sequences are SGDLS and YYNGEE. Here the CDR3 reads CASRSDSSNTEAFF. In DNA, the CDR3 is TGCGCCAGCAGAAGCGACAGCTCGAACACTGAAGCTTTCTTT.

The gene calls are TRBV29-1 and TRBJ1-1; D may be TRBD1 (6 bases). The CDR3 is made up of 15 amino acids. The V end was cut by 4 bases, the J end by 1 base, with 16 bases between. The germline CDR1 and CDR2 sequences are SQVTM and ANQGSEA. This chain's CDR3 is CSVVRYGGQNTEAFF. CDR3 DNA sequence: TGCAGCGTTGTACGTTACGGGGGGCAGAACACTGAAGCTTTCTTT.

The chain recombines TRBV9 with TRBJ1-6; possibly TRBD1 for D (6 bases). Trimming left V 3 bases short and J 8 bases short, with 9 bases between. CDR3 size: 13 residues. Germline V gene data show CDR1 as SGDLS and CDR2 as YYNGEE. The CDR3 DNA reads TGTGCCAGCAGCGCCAACAGGGATTCACCCCTCCACTTT. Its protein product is CASSANRDSPLHF.

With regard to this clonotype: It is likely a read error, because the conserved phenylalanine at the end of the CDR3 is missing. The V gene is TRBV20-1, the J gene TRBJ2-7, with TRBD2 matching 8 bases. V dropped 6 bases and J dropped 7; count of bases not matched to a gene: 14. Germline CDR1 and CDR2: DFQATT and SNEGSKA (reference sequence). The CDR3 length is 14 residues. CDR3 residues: CSATPQRERLEQYS. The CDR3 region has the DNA TGCAGTGCCACTCCCCAGCGGGAGCGTTTGGAGCAGTACTCC.

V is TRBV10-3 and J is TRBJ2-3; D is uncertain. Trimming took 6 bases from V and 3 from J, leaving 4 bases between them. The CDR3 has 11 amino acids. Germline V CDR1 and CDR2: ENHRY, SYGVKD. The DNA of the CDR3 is TGTGCCATCAGGGGGACAGATACGCAGTATTTT. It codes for CAIRGTDTQYF.

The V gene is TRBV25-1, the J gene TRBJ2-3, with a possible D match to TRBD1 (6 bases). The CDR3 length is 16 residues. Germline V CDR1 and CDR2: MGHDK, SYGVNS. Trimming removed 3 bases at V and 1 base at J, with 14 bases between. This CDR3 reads CASSDRTVPRTDTQYF. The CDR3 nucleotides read TGTGCCAGCAGTGACAGGACAGTCCCCCGCACAGATACGCAGTATTTT.

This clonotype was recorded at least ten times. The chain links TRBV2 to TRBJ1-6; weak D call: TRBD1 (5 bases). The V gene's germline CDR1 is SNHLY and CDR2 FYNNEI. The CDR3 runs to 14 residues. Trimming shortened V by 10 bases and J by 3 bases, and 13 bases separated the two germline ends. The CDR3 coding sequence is TGTGCCACCGGAAGGACAAACTATAATTCACCCCTCCACTTT. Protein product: CATGRTNYNSPLHF. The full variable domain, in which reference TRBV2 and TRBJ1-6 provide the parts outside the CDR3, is EPEVTQTPSHQVTQMGQEVILRCVPISNHLYFYWYRQILGQKVEFLVSFYNNEISEKSEIFDDQFSVERPDGSNFTLKIRSTKLEDSAMYFCATGRTNYNSPLHFGNGTRLTVT.

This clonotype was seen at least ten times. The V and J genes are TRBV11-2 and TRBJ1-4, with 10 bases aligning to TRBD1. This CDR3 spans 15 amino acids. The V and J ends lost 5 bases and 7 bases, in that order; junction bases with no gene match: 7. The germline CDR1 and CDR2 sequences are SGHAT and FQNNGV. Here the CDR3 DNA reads TGTGCCAGCAGCCCACGACAGGGGGCGGGTGAAAAACTGTTTTTT. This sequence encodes CASSPRQGAGEKLFF.

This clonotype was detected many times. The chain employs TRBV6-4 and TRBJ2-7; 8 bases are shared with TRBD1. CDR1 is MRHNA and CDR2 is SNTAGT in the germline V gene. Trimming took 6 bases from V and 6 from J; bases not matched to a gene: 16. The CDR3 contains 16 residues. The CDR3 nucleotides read TGTGCCAGCAGGACACCGGGACAGGCGAACCTGGCCGAGCAGTACGTC. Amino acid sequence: CASRTPGQANLAEQYV.

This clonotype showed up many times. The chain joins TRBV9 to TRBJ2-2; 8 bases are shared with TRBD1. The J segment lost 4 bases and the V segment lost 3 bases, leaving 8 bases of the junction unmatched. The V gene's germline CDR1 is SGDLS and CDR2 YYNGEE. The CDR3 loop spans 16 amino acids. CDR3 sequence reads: CASSALTGAGTGELFF. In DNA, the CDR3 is TGTGCCAGCAGCGCGCTGACAGGGGCAGGCACCGGGGAGCTGTTTTTT.

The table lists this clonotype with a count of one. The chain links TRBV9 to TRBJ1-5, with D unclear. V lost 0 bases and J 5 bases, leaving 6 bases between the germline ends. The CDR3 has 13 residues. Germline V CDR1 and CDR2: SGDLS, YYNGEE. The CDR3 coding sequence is TGTGCCAGCAGCGTAGATGCAGATCAGCCCCAGCATTTT. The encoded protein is CASSVDADQPQHF.

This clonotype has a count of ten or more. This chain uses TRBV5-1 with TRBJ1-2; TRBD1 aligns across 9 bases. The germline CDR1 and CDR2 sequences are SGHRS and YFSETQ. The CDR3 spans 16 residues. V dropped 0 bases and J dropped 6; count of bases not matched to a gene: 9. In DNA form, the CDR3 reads TGCGCCAGCAGCTTGGATACCGGGACAGGGAGTCATGGCTACACCTTC. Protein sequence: CASSLDTGTGSHGYTF.

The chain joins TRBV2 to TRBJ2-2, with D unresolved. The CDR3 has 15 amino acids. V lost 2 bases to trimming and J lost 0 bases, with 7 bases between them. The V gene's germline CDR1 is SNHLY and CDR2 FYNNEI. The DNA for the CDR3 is TGTGCCAGCAGTGAATGGGTGACGAACACCGGGGAGCTGTTTTTT. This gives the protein CASSEWVTNTGELFF. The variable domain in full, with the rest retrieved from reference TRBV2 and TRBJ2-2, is EPEVTQTPSHQVTQMGQEVILRCVPISNHLYFYWYRQILGQKVEFLVSFYNNEISEKSEIFDDQFSVERPDGSNFTLKIRSTKLEDSAMYFCASSEWVTNTGELFFGEGSRLTVL.

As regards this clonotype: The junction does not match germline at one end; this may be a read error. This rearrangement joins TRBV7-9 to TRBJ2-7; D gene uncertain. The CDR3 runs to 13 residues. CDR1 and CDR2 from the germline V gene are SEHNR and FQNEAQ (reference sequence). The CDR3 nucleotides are TGCGCCAGCAGCCAAGATTTGTCCTACGAGCAGTACTTC. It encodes CASSQDLSYEQYF.

CDR3 in DNA: TGTGCCAGCAGCGCGACAGCCAGCTCCTACGAGCAGTACTTC. It yields the protein CASSATASSYEQYF. V gene TRBV11-1 combines with J gene TRBJ2-7; D is perhaps TRBD1 (5 bases). Germline CDR1 and CDR2: SGHAT and FQDESV (reference sequence). The CDR3 contains 14 residues. V lost 5 bases, J lost 0 bases, and 11 bases lay in between.

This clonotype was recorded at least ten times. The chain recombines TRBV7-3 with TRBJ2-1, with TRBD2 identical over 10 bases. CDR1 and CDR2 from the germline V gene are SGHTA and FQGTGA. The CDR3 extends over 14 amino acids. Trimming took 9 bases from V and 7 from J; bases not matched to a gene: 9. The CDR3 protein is CASAAGGQLNEQFF. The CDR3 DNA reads TGTGCCAGTGCAGCGGGGGGGCAATTGAATGAGCAGTTCTTC.

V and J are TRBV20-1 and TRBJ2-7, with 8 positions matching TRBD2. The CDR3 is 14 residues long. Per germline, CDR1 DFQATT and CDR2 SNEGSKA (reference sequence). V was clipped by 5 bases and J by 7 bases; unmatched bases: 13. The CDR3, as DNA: TGCAGTGCTCGATTCGGGGGGGGGGAAGATGAGCAGTACTTC. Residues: CSARFGGGEDEQYF.